This T cell receptor beta chain was recorded in a study of CD4 T cells in relation to SARS-CoV-2 and coronaviruses. Study at large: ViraFEST: approximately 10-day antigen culture of PBMCs, then TCR beta CDR3 sequencing. The negative reference was HIV-1 Nef peptide pool or peptide-free culture.

The repertoire was sequenced with immunoSEQ multiplex PCR; TCRdb's copy has only in-frame clones and lacks some. The sample gives about 12,000 clones, over 65% of which show up once; about 7.9% is in the top ten. Unexposed donor CD4+ T cells date from 2011-2018, before the COVID-19 pandemic. The cells were cultured for about 10 days before CD4+ T cells were isolated. Cells permitting, SARS-CoV-2 S/N and four cold-coronavirus spikes were tested on unexposed-donor CD4+ T cells. This clone showed up just once. As yet, its antigen is unknown. The V gene's germline CDR1 is MGHRA and CDR2 YSYEKL. Germline trimming cut 3 bases from V and 4 bases from J; bases unmatched to any gene: 4. The CDR3 contains 15 residues.

The gene calls are TRBV4-1 and TRBJ2-7; 12 bases map to TRBD2. The TCR sequence derives from a human donor in good health. Sequencing was done on a sample of CD4+ T cells from PBMCs, cultured in vitro. For the CDR3, the DNA is TGCGCCAGCAGCCACCCTAGCGGGAGGGTTTACGAGCAGTACTTC. Residues: CASSHPSGRVYEQYF.